This T cell receptor (beta chain) comes out of a study of T cell repertoires in cytomegalovirus infection. TCRdb re-called the reads with MiXCR, one entry per CDR3 protein. The profile shows around 770,000 distinct CDR3 sequences, about 29% of them singletons. The CDR3 loop spans 15 amino acids. Germline assignment: CDR1 LNHDA and CDR2 SQIVND (reference sequence). V was clipped by 2 bases and J by 8 bases, with 13 bases between them. In this sample, this clonotype turned up a few times. Antigen unknown. The specimen comprised cultured CD8+ T cells from PBMCs, sampled from culture after CMV antigen stimulation. V usage is TRBV19 and J usage is TRBJ1-6; D gene uncertain. The TCR comes from a human donor in good health (CMV status not recorded). Some clones in this sample may be carry-over from other donors' samples. Here the CDR3 DNA reads TGTGCCAGTAGTATATCTGGGTATGGAGATTCACCCCTCCACTTT. The encoded protein is CASSISGYGDSPLHF. The entire variable domain, with the rest obtained from reference TRBV19 and TRBJ1-6, is as follows: DGGITQSPKYLFRKEGQNVTLSCEQNLNHDAMYWYRQDPGQGLRLIYYSQIVNDFQKGDIAEGYSVSREKKESFPLTVTSAQKNPTAFYLCASSISGYGDSPLHFGNGTRLTVT.